The 32 T cell receptor beta chains reported below all come from one sample, sequenced in a study of blood T cell repertoires in COVID-19 (dated by TCRdb to between 2020 and 2021). Library preparation employed the immunoSEQ multiplex PCR assay. The source is immuneACCESS, and TCRdb retained only in-frame sequences with V and J called. Part of the clones is not carried over; for the studies checked, unresolved V genes explain less than half of this, and the remainder is unexplained. In this sample the table shows under 500,000 clones, approximately 90% of which occur a single time. The ten largest account for about 4.3% of the sample. What was sequenced was peripheral blood. These receptors were obtained from a woman under 40 with acute or convalescent COVID-19.

The chain couples TRBV28 to TRBJ1-1; maybe TRBD1 (6 bases). The CDR3 consists of 15 residues. Germline V lookup: CDR1 MDHEN, CDR2 SYDVKM. Trimming left V 5 bases short and J 4 bases short, with 17 bases between. The CDR3 protein is CASSLPRQVGTEAFF. DNA for the CDR3: TGTGCCAGCAGTCTTCCGCGACAGGTGGGCACTGAAGCTTTCTTT.

The chain employs TRBV19 and TRBJ2-5; 10 nucleotides agree with TRBD2. This CDR3 has 15 residues. Trimming took 6 bases from V and 5 from J; bases not matched to a gene: 9. In germline, CDR1 is LNHDA, CDR2 SQIVND (reference sequence). The CDR3 nucleotides are TGTGCCAGTAGCGCCAGCGGGGGGGCCCAGGAGACCCAGTACTTC. Its translation: CASSASGGAQETQYF.

The chain carries TRBV7-9 and TRBJ2-5, with TRBD2 identical over 10 bases. V was clipped by 2 bases and J by 5 bases; unmatched bases: 8. This CDR3 has 16 residues. Germline-derived CDR1 and CDR2 are SEHNR and FQNEAQ (reference sequence). CDR3 sequence: CASSLQSSGGSETQYF. DNA for the CDR3: TGTGCCAGCAGCTTACAGTCTAGCGGGGGTTCGGAGACCCAGTACTTC.

This chain connects TRBV29-1 to TRBJ1-1; unclear D gene. The CDR3 covers 13 residues. Germline values: CDR1 SQVTM, CDR2 ANQGSEA. The V gene lost 4 bases and the J gene lost 0 bases, with 9 bases spanning the gap. The CDR3 region has the DNA TGCAGCGTTGTTACATACATGAACACTGAAGCTTTCTTT. Its translation is CSVVTYMNTEAFF.

The chain links TRBV2 to TRBJ1-3, with unresolved D. Germline CDR1 and CDR2: SNHLY and FYNNEI. Trimming pared 8 bases from V and 2 bases from J, leaving 13 bases between. The CDR3 loop spans 14 amino acids. The CDR3 protein is CASFPLVPGNTIYF. The CDR3 bases are TGTGCCAGCTTCCCACTGGTGCCTGGAAACACCATATATTTT.

This clone was observed once. V gene TRBV2 combines with J gene TRBJ2-3, with a weak D call TRBD2 (5 bases). This CDR3 has 15 residues. V lost 0 bases to trimming and J lost 4 bases, with 11 bases between them. CDR1 SNHLY and CDR2 FYNNEI come from the germline V gene. The CDR3 region has the DNA TGTGCCAGCAGTGAAGCCCCCCGGGGTGCAGATACGCAGTATTTT. It specifies CASSEAPRGADTQYF. Full variable domain (remainder filled in from reference TRBV2 and TRBJ2-3): EPEVTQTPSHQVTQMGQEVILRCVPISNHLYFYWYRQILGQKVEFLVSFYNNEISEKSEIFDDQFSVERPDGSNFTLKIRSTKLEDSAMYFCASSEAPRGADTQYFGPGTRLTVL.

The chain combines TRBV27 with TRBJ1-1; tentative D call: TRBD1 (6 bases). Germline V lookup: CDR1 MNHEY, CDR2 SMNVEV (reference sequence). There are 14 residues in the CDR3. Trimming stripped 9 bases from V and 5 bases from J, with 19 bases between. Here the CDR3 DNA reads TGTGCCAGTCGCTATATGATAGGGGGTACTGAAGCTTTCTTT. Residues: CASRYMIGGTEAFF.

The chain has TRBV19 and TRBJ2-1, with 10 bases that match TRBD1. With 7 bases clipped from V and 9 bases from J, the junction kept 12 bases outside the gene matches. The germline V gene encodes CDR1 LNHDA and CDR2 SQIVND (reference sequence). CDR3 size: 15 residues. CDR3 residues: CASKDRGTLKGEQFF. In DNA, the CDR3 is TGTGCCAGTAAGGACAGGGGGACCTTAAAGGGTGAGCAGTTCTTC.

The J gene is TRBJ1-3, the V gene TRBV9, with 10 bases that match TRBD1. J was trimmed by 2 bases and V by 0 bases; bases with no gene match: 2. This CDR3 comprises 16 residues. Germline V gives CDR1 SGDLS, CDR2 YYNGEE. The CDR3 region has the DNA TGTGCCAGCAGCGTAGATGGGACAGGGGCTGGAAACACCATATATTTT. This gives the protein CASSVDGTGAGNTIYF.

This sequence joins TRBV10-1 and TRBJ2-7; D ambiguous. Germline V gene data show CDR1 as WNHNN and CDR2 as SYGVQD (reference sequence). V lost 10 bases, J lost 1 base, and 20 bases lay in between. The CDR3 has 15 residues. The CDR3: CAMVTHSFLSYEQYF. The CDR3 region has the DNA TGCGCCATGGTGACACATTCATTTCTTTCCTACGAGCAGTACTTC.

The chain couples TRBV7-3 to TRBJ2-5; D may be TRBD2 (7 bases). This CDR3 is built from 14 residues. The germline V gene has CDR1 SGHTA and CDR2 FQGTGA. The ends were cut back, 0 bases at V and 8 bases at J, with 13 bases in the middle. The CDR3 region is CASSLTGGRDTQYF. For the CDR3, the DNA is TGTGCCAGCAGCTTAACAGGGGGGAGGGATACCCAGTACTTC.

This clone was observed once. This same CDR3 is encoded by further DNA sequences in the sample. V gene TRBV2 combines with J gene TRBJ1-5; 8 positions match TRBD1. V dropped 8 bases and J dropped 4; count of bases not matched to a gene: 4. The V gene's germline CDR1 is SNHLY and CDR2 FYNNEI. The CDR3 sequence is 13 residues long. The CDR3 DNA is TGTGCCAGCGGTGGGACAGGTAATCAGCCCCAGCATTTT. Its protein is CASGGTGNQPQHF.

CDR3 loop: CASSLLPDYSNQPQHF. The DNA of the CDR3 is TGTGCCAGCAGCTTGCTGCCAGACTATAGCAATCAGCCCCAGCATTTT. V is TRBV5-8 and J is TRBJ1-5; D gene uncertain. V shed 1 base and J shed 0 bases, with 11 bases lying between them. The CDR3 totals 16 residues. Germline V CDR1 and CDR2: SGHTS, YDEGEE.

The rearrangement uses TRBV30 and TRBJ1-1, with D unclear. The ends were cut back, 0 bases at V and 6 bases at J, with 11 bases in the middle. CDR3 length equals 13 residues. Per germline, CDR1 GTSNPN and CDR2 SVGIG (reference sequence). Here the CDR3 DNA reads TGTGCCTGGAGTGTGAGTTCCCACGCTGAAGCTTTCTTT. Translation: CAWSVSSHAEAFF.

In this sample, this clone turned up once. The chain carries TRBV7-9 and TRBJ1-1; D is uncertain. V lost 5 bases and J lost 0, with 10 bases in between. CDR3 length equals 14 residues. Germline CDR1 SEHNR, CDR2 FQNEAQ (reference sequence). The CDR3 loop is CASSHSTLNTEAFF. The DNA for the CDR3 is TGTGCCAGCAGCCATAGTACTTTGAACACTGAAGCTTTCTTT. The entire variable domain, with the rest obtained from reference TRBV7-9 and TRBJ1-1, is as follows: DTGVSQNPRHKITKRGQNVTFRCDPISEHNRLYWYRQTLGQGPEFLTYFQNEAQLEKSRLLSDRFSAERPKGSFSTLEIQRTEQGDSAMYLCASSHSTLNTEAFFGQGTRLTVV.

V usage is TRBV7-3 and J usage is TRBJ2-3; the match to TRBD2 covers 8 bases. The CDR3 has 16 amino acids. The V gene end was trimmed by 5 bases and the J gene end by 7 bases; junction bases not matched to a gene: 14. Germline V gene data show CDR1 as SGHTA and CDR2 as FQGTGA. Here the CDR3 reads CASSLQGAGGRNTQYF. The CDR3 region has the DNA TGTGCCAGCAGCCTCCAGGGCGCGGGGGGTCGAAATACGCAGTATTTT.

The rearrangement links TRBV5-6 to TRBJ1-1; D is perhaps TRBD1 (5 bases). The germline V and J ends were trimmed by 0 bases and 7 bases, with 7 bases remaining between them. The CDR3 spans 12 residues. The germline CDR1 and CDR2 sequences are SGHDT and YYEEEE. In nucleotides, the CDR3 is TGTGCCAGCAGCTTGGGACAGCTTGAAGCTTTCTTT. It translates to CASSLGQLEAFF.

V and J are TRBV2 and TRBJ1-6; 9 bases are a match to TRBD1. V gave up 8 bases and J gave up 6 bases; unmatched junction bases: 8. This CDR3 contains 15 residues. CDR1 is SNHLY and CDR2 is FYNNEI in the germline V gene. In DNA, the CDR3 is TGTGCCAGCCTTAGGGACAGGGCGGGTAATTCACCCCTCCACTTT. Its protein product is CASLRDRAGNSPLHF.

The rearrangement links TRBV28 to TRBJ1-5, with TRBD1 identical over 8 bases. Germline assignment: CDR1 MDHEN and CDR2 SYDVKM. With V trimmed by 3 bases and J by 7 bases, 5 bases remained unmatched. The CDR3 extends over 14 amino acids. The DNA of the CDR3 is TGTGCCAGCAGTTTTTCACAGGGGGACCAGCCCCAGCATTTT. Its protein product is CASSFSQGDQPQHF.

V is TRBV19 and J is TRBJ2-3; TRBD1 agrees at 8 bases. Germline V gene lookup returns CDR1 LNHDA and CDR2 SQIVND (reference sequence). CDR3 size: 16 residues. With V trimmed by 5 bases and J by 1 base, 8 bases remained unmatched. CDR3 residues: CASSWQGAPGTDTQYF. The DNA for the CDR3 is TGTGCCAGTAGTTGGCAGGGGGCGCCGGGCACAGATACGCAGTATTTT.

The chain links TRBV3-1 (or the pseudogene TRBV3-2) to TRBJ1-1; D might be TRBD1 (6 bases). Germline CDR1 LGHDT, CDR2 YNNKEL (reference sequence). V was trimmed by 3 bases and J by 4 bases, leaving 12 bases between them. The length of the CDR3 is 14 residues. CDR3 nucleotide sequence: TGTGCCAGCAGCCAGGACAGTTTGAGCACTGAAGCTTTCTTT. As protein: CASSQDSLSTEAFF.

This chain joins TRBV19 and TRBJ2-5, with D perhaps matching TRBD1 (6 bases). The CDR3 contains 12 residues. V lost 4 bases and J 5 bases, leaving 8 bases between the germline ends. The germline V gene has CDR1 LNHDA and CDR2 SQIVND (reference sequence). In DNA form, the CDR3 reads TGTGCCAGTAGTACGCAGGGGGAGACCCAGTACTTC. This sequence encodes CASSTQGETQYF.

The chain joins TRBV24-1 to TRBJ1-2; D is possibly TRBD1 (6 bases). V was shortened by 3 bases and J by 6 bases, with 13 bases between the two germline ends. Germline V CDR1 and CDR2: KGHDR, SFDVKD. The length of the CDR3 is 14 residues. CDR3 loop: CATSDDRNLDGYTF. The CDR3 DNA reads as TGTGCCACCAGTGATGACAGGAATTTAGATGGCTACACCTTC.

CDR3 coding DNA: TGTGCCAGCAGCAAAAACCACGGGGAGTCAGATACGCAGTATTTT. Its protein is CASSKNHGESDTQYF. V gene TRBV3-1 (or the pseudogene TRBV3-2) combines with J gene TRBJ2-3; weak D call: TRBD2 (5 bases). Germline-derived CDR1 and CDR2 are LGHDT and YNNKEL (reference sequence). Trimming stripped 5 bases from V and 4 bases from J, with 16 bases between. The CDR3 sequence is 15 residues long.

This chain joins TRBV6-5 and TRBJ2-2; D not certain. The germline CDR1 and CDR2 sequences are MNHEY and SVGAGI. V was trimmed by 2 bases and J by 0 bases, leaving 7 bases between them. This CDR3 has 15 residues. CDR3: CASSYSPTNTGELFF. DNA for the CDR3: TGTGCCAGCAGTTACAGCCCTACGAACACCGGGGAGCTGTTTTTT.

The V gene is TRBV5-1, the J gene TRBJ1-3; 8 bases map to TRBD1. J was trimmed by 2 bases and V by 7 bases; bases with no gene match: 2. Germline CDR1 reads SGHRS; CDR2 reads YFSETQ. This CDR3 has 13 amino acids. The CDR3 coding sequence is TGCGCCAGCGGACAGGGCGCTGGAAACACCATATATTTT. Translated, it gives CASGQGAGNTIYF.

This clone appeared once. The chain joins TRBV5-8 to TRBJ2-7, with D maybe TRBD1 (6 bases). There are 15 residues in the CDR3. CDR1 is SGHTS and CDR2 is YDEGEE in the germline V gene. Trimming removed 0 bases from V and 1 base from J, with 11 bases in between. The CDR3 loop is CASSLVAGASYEQYF. The CDR3 nucleotides are TGTGCCAGCAGCTTGGTGGCAGGGGCGTCCTACGAGCAGTACTTC.

The V call is TRBV13, the J call TRBJ2-7; TRBD2 agrees at 7 bases. The CDR3 loop spans 15 amino acids. Germline values: CDR1 PRHDT, CDR2 FYEKMQ (reference sequence). V was clipped by 5 bases and J by 4 bases; unmatched bases: 11. For the CDR3, the DNA is TGTGCCAGCAGCGGGGGGAGGGGCCAGCATTACGAGCAGTACTTC. The encoded protein is CASSGGRGQHYEQYF.

The chain joins TRBV11-2 to TRBJ1-1; D is ambiguous. The ends were cut back, 6 bases at V and 0 bases at J, with 8 bases in the middle. This CDR3 has 13 amino acids. Germline-derived CDR1 and CDR2 are SGHAT and FQNNGV. The DNA for the CDR3 is TGTGCCAGCAGTCCATCAGTGAACACTGAAGCTTTCTTT. Translation: CASSPSVNTEAFF.

This sequence joins TRBV7-2 and TRBJ1-2, with 7 nucleotides matching TRBD1. Trimming removed 6 bases from V and 7 bases from J; junction bases left unmatched: 11. Germline assignment: CDR1 SGHTA and CDR2 FQGNSA. This CDR3 comprises 14 residues. The CDR3 DNA follows: TGTGCCAGCAGAGGCGGGACAGCCCCTTTTGGCTACACCTTC. Translated: CASRGGTAPFGYTF.

The V call is TRBV5-6, the J call TRBJ2-5, with D maybe TRBD2 (7 bases). The CDR3 extends over 18 amino acids. CDR1 is SGHDT, CDR2 YYEEEE, per germline. Trimming removed 0 bases from V and 5 bases from J, with 23 bases in between. CDR3 amino acids: CASSLVGGGPLGGETQYF. DNA of the CDR3: TGTGCCAGCAGCTTGGTGGGCGGGGGCCCCCTCGGTGGGGAGACCCAGTACTTC.

Only one count was recorded for this clone. The chain employs TRBV7-9 and TRBJ2-4; maybe TRBD2 (5 bases). There are 13 residues in the CDR3. V shed 4 bases and J shed 3 bases, with 7 bases lying between them. Germline CDR1 is SEHNR and CDR2 is FQNEAQ (reference sequence). In nucleotides, the CDR3 is TGTGCCAGCAGCTCCGAGGGCAAAAACATTCAGTACTTC. This translates into CASSSEGKNIQYF.